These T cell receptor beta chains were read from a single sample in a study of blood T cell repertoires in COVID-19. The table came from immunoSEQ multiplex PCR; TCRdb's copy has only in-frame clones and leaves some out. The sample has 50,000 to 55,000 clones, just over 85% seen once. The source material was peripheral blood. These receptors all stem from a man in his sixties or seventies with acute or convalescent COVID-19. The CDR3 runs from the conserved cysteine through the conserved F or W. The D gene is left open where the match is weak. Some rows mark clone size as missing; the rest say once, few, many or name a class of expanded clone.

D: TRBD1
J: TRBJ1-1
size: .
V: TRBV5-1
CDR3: CASSLQGERAAFF
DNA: TGCGCCAGCAGCTTACAGGGGGAGAGGGCAGCTTTCTTT

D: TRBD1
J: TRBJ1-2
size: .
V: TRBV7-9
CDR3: CASSTWGQGDGYTF
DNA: TGTGCCAGCAGCACCTGGGGGCAGGGGGATGGCTACACCTTC

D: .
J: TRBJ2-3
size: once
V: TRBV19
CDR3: CASNGGTSTDTQYF
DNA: TGTGCCAGTAATGGCGGGACTAGCACAGATACGCAGTATTTT

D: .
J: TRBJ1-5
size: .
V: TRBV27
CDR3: CASGLRQGNQPQHF
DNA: TGTGCCAGCGGATTAAGACAGGGCAATCAGCCCCAGCATTTT

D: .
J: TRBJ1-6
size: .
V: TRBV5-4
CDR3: CASSLDGGGNSPLHF
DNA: TGTGCCAGCAGCTTGGATGGGGGCGGGAATTCACCCCTCCACTTT

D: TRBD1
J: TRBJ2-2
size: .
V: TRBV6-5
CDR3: CASTRDRSTGELFF
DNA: TGTGCCAGCACTAGGGACAGATCCACCGGGGAGCTGTTTTTT

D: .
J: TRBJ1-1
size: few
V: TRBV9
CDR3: CASSALLGEGTEAFF
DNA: TGTGCCAGCAGCGCCCTCCTAGGGGAGGGCACTGAAGCTTTCTTT

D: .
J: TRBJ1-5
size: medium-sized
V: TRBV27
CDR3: CASSFGTNSNQPQHF
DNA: TGTGCCAGCAGTTTTGGGACAAATAGCAATCAGCCCCAGCATTTT

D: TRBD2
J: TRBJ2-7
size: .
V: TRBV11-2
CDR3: CASSLGLAWSYEQYF
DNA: TGTGCCAGCAGTCTCGGACTAGCCTGGTCCTACGAGCAGTACTTC

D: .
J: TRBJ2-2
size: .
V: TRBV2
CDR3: CASRESRNTGELFF
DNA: TGTGCCAGCAGGGAGAGCCGGAACACCGGGGAGCTGTTTTTT

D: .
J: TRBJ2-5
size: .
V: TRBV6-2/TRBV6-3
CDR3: CASSQTGAETQYF
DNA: TGTGCCAGCAGTCAAACAGGCGCAGAGACCCAGTACTTC

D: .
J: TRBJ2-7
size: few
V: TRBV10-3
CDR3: CAISEFGGREDEQYF
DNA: TGTGCCATCAGTGAATTCGGCGGGCGTGAGGACGAGCAGTACTTC

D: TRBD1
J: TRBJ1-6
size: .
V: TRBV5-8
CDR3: CASSSVDRGDSPLHF
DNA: TGTGCCAGCAGCTCGGTGGACAGGGGAGATTCACCCCTCCACTTT

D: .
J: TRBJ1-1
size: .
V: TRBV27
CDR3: CASRNRQVMNTEAFF
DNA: TGTGCCAGCAGGAACCGACAGGTCATGAACACTGAAGCTTTCTTT

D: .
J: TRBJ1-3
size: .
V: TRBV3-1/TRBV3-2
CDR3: CASSRGSGNTIYF
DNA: TGTGCCAGCAGCCGAGGATCCGGAAACACCATATATTTT

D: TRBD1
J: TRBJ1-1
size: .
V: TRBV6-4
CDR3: CASKRQGIAAEAFF
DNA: TGTGCCAGCAAACGACAGGGGATTGCAGCTGAAGCTTTCTTT

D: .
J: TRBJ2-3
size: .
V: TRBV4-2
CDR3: CASSPTADAGGRTDTQYF
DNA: TGTGCCAGCAGCCCCACCGCGGATGCCGGGGGACGCACAGATACGCAGTATTTT

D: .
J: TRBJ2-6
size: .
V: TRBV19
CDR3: CASSTGPRGANVLTF
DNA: TGTGCCAGTAGCACAGGGCCTCGGGGGGCCAACGTCCTGACTTTC

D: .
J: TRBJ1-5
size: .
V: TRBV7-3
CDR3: CASSQEGRQPQHF
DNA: TGTGCCAGCAGTCAGGAGGGGAGGCAGCCCCAGCATTTT

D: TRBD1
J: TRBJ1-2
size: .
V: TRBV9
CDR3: CASSQGTASLGGYTF
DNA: TGTGCCAGCAGCCAGGGGACAGCGAGCCTGGGTGGCTACACCTTC

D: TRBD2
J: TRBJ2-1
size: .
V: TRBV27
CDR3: CASSGGREVNEQFF
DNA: TGTGCCAGCAGCGGGGGGCGGGAGGTCAATGAGCAGTTCTTC

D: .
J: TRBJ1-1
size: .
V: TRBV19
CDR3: CASSDLTGGNTEAFF
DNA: TGTGCCAGTAGTGATTTGACAGGCGGGAACACTGAAGCTTTCTTT

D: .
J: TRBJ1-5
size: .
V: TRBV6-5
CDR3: CASRSGAGRGQPQHF
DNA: TGTGCCAGCAGATCCGGGGCGGGGCGCGGTCAGCCCCAGCATTTT

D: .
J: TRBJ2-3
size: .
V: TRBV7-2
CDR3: CASSSGLLDTQYF
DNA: TGTGCCAGCAGCTCCGGGTTACTGGATACGCAGTATTTT

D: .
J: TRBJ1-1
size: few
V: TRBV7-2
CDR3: CASSLASGGNTEAFF
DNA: TGTGCCAGCAGCTTAGCAAGCGGGGGGAACACTGAAGCTTTCTTT

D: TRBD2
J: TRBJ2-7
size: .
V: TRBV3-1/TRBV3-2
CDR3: CASSQDGSGRDEQYF
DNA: TGTGCCAGCAGCCAAGATGGGAGCGGGAGGGACGAGCAGTACTTC

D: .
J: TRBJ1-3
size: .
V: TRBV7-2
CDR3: CASRPTGIGNTIYF
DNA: TGTGCCAGCAGACCTACAGGCATTGGAAACACCATATATTTT

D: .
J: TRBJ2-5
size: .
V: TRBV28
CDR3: CASHTEGETQYF
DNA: TGTGCCAGCCACACGGAGGGAGAGACCCAGTACTTC